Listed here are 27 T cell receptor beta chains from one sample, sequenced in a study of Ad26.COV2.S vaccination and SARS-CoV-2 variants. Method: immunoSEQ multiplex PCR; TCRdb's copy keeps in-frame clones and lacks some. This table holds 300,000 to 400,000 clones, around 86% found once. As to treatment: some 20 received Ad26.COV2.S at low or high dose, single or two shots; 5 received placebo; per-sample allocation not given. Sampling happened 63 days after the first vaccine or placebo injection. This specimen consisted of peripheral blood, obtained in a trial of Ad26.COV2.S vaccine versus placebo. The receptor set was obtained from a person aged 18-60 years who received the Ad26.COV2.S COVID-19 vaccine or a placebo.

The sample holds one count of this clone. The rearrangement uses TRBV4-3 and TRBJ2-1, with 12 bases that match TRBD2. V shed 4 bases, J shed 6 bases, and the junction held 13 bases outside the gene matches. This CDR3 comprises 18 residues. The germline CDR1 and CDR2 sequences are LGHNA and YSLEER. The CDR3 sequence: CASSLGRALAGGRNEQFF. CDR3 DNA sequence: TGCGCCAGCAGCCTCGGCAGGGCCCTAGCGGGGGGGCGCAATGAGCAGTTCTTC.

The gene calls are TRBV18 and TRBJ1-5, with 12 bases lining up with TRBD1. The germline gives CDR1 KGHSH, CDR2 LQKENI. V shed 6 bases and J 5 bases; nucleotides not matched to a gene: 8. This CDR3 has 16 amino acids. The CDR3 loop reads CASSRRGTGGDQPQHF. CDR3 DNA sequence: TGTGCCAGCTCCCGGAGAGGGACAGGGGGCGATCAGCCCCAGCATTTT.

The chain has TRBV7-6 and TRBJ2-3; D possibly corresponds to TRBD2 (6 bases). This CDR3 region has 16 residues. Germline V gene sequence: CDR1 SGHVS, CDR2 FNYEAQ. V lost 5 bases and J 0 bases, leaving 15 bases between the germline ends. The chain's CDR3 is CASSHTGSSSTDTQYF. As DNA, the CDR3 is TGTGCCAGCAGCCATACCGGGAGCTCTAGCACAGATACGCAGTATTTT.

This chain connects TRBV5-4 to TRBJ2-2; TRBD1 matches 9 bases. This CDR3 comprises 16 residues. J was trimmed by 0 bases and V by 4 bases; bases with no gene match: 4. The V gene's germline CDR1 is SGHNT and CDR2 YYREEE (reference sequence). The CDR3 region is CASSRDRAPNTGELFF. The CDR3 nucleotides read TGTGCCAGCAGCCGGGACAGGGCCCCGAACACCGGGGAGCTGTTTTTT.

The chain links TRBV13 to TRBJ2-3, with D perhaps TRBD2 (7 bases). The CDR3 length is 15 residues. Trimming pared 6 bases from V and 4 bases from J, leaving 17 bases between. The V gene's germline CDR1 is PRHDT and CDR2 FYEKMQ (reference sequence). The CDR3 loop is CASRQGGGWADTQYF. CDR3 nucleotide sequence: TGTGCCAGCAGACAGGGAGGGGGTTGGGCAGATACGCAGTATTTT.

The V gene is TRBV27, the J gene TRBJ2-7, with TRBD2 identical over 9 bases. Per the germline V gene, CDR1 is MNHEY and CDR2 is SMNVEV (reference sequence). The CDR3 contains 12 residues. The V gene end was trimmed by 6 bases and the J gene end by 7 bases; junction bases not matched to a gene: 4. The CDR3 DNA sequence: TGTGCCAGCAGCTACACTAGCGGGGAGCAGTACTTC. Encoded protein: CASSYTSGEQYF.

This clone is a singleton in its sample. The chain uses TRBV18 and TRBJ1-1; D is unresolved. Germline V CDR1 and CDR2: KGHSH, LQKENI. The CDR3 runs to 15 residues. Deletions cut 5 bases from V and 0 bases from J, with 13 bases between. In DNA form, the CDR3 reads TGTGCCAGCTCAACCACCGGGCCTATGAACACTGAAGCTTTCTTT. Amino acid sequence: CASSTTGPMNTEAFF.

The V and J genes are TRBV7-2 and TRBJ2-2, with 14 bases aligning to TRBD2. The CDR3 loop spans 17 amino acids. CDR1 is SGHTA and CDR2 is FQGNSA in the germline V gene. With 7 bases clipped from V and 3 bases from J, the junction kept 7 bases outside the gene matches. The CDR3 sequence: CASTRLAGGLDTGELFF. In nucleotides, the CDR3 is TGTGCCAGCACCCGACTAGCGGGGGGGTTGGACACCGGGGAGCTGTTTTTT.

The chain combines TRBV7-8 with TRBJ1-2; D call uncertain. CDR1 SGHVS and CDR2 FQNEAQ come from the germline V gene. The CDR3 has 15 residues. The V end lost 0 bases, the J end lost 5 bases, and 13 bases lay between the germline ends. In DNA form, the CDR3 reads TGTGCCAGCAGCTTAGCCCGGGCCTTACCTTATGGCTACACCTTC. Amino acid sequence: CASSLARALPYGYTF.

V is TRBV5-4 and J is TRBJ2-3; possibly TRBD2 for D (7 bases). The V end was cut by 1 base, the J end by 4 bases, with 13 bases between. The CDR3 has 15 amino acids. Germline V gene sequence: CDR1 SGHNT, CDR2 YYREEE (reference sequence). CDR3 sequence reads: CASSLRVGGPDTQYF. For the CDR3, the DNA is TGTGCCAGCAGCTTGCGGGTGGGGGGGCCAGATACGCAGTATTTT. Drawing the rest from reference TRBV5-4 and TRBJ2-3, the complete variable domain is ETGVTQSPTHLIKTRGQQVTLRCSSQSGHNTVSWYQQALGQGPQFIFQYYREEENGRGNFPPRFSGLQFPNYSSELNVNALELDDSALYLCASSLRVGGPDTQYFGPGTRLTVL.

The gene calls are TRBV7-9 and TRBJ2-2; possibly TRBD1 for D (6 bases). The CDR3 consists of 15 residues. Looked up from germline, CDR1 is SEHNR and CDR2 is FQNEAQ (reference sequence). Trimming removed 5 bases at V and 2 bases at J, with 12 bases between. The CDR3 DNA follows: TGTGCCAGCAGCCTGGACAGATTTAACACCGGGGAGCTGTTTTTT. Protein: CASSLDRFNTGELFF.

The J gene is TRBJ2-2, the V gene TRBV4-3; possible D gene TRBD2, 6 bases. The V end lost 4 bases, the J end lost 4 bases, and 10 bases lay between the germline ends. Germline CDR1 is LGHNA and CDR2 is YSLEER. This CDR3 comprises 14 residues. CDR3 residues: CASSLGGSTGELFF. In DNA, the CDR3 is TGCGCCAGCAGCCTTGGGGGGAGCACCGGGGAGCTGTTTTTT.

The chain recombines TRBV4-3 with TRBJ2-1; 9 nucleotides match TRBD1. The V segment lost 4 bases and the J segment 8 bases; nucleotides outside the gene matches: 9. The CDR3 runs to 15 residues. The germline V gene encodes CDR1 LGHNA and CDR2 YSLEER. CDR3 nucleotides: TGCGCCAGCAGCCCTGACGGGACAGGGATGTATGAGCAGTTCTTC. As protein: CASSPDGTGMYEQFF.

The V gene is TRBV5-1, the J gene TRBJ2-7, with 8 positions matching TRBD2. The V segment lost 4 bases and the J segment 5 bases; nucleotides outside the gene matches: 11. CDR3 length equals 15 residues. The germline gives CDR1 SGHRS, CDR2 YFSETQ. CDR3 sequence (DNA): TGCGCCAGCAGCATAACCGGGACTAGTTACGACGAGCAGTACTTC. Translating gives CASSITGTSYDEQYF.

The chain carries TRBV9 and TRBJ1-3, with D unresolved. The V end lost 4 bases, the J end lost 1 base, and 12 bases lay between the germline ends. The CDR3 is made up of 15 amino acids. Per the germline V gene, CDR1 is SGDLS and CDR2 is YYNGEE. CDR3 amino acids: CASSPQKASGNTIYF. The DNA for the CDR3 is TGTGCCAGCAGCCCCCAAAAAGCTTCTGGAAACACCATATATTTT. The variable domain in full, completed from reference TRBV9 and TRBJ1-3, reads DSGVTQTPKHLITATGQRVTLRCSPRSGDLSVYWYQQSLDQGLQFLIQYYNGEERAKGNILERFSAQQFPDLHSELNLSSLELGDSALYFCASSPQKASGNTIYFGEGSWLTVV.

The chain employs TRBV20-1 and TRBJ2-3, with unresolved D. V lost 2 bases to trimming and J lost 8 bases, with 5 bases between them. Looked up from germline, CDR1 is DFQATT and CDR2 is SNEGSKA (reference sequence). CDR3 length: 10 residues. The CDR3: CSARRSTQYF. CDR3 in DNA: TGCAGTGCTAGAAGGAGTACGCAGTATTTT.

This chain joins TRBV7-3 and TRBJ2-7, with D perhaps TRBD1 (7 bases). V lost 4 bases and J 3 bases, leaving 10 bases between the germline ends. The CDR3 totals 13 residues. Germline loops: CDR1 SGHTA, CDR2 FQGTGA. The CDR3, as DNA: TGTGCCAGCAGCTCGGGGGACAGCTACGAGCAGTACTTC. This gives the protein CASSSGDSYEQYF.

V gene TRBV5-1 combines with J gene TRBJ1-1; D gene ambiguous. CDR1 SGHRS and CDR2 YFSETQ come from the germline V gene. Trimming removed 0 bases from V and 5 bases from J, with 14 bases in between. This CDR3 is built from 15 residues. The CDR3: CASSLDLAGPTEAFF. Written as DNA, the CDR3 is TGCGCCAGCAGCTTGGACCTAGCAGGCCCAACTGAAGCTTTCTTT.

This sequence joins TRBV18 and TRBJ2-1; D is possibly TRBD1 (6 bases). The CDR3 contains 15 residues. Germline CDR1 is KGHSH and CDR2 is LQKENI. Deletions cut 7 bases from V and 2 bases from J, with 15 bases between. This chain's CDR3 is CASLNVQGPYNEQFF. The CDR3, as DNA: TGTGCCAGCTTAAACGTGCAGGGGCCCTACAATGAGCAGTTCTTC. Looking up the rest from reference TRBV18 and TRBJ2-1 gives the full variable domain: NAGVMQNPRHLVRRRGQEARLRCSPMKGHSHVYWYRQLPEEGLKFMVYLQKENIIDESGMPKERFSAEFPKEGPSILRIQQVVRGDSAAYFCASLNVQGPYNEQFFGPGTRLTVL.

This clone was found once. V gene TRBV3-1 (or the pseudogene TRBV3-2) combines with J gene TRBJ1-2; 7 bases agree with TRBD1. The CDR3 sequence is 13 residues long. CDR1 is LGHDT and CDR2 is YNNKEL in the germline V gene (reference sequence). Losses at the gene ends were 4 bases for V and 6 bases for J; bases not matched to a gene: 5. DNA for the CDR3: TGTGCCAGCAGCCCCCGACAGGGTCATGGCTACACCTTC. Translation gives CASSPRQGHGYTF.

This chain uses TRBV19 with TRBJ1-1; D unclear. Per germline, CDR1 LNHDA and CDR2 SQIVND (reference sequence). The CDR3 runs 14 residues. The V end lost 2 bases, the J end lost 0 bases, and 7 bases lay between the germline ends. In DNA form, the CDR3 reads TGTGCCAGTAGTATACGACACATGAACACTGAAGCTTTCTTT. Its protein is CASSIRHMNTEAFF. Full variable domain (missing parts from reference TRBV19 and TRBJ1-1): DGGITQSPKYLFRKEGQNVTLSCEQNLNHDAMYWYRQDPGQGLRLIYYSQIVNDFQKGDIAEGYSVSREKKESFPLTVTSAQKNPTAFYLCASSIRHMNTEAFFGQGTRLTVV.

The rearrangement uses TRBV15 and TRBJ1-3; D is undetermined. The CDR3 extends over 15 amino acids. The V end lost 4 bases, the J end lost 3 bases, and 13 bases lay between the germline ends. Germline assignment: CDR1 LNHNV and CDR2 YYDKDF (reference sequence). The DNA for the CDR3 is TGTGCCACCAGCATGGACGGCCTTGGTGGAAACACCATATATTTT. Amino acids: CATSMDGLGGNTIYF.

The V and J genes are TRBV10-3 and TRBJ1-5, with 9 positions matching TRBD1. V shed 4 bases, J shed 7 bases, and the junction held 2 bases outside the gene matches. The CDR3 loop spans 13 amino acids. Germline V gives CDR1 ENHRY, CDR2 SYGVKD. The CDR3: CAISGQGEQPQHF. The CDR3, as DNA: TGTGCCATCAGTGGACAGGGGGAACAGCCCCAGCATTTT.

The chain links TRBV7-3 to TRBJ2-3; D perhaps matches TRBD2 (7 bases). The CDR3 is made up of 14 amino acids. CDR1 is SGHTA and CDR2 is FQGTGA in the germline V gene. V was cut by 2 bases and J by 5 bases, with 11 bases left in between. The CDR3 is CASSLAGAVDTQYF. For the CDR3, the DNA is TGTGCCAGCAGCTTAGCGGGGGCAGTAGATACGCAGTATTTT. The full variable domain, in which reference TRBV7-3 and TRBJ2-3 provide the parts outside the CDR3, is GAGVSQTPSNKVTEKGKYVELRCDPISGHTALYWYRQSLGQGPEFLIYFQGTGAADDSGLPNDRFFAVRPEGSVSTLKIQRTERGDSAVYLCASSLAGAVDTQYFGPGTRLTVL.

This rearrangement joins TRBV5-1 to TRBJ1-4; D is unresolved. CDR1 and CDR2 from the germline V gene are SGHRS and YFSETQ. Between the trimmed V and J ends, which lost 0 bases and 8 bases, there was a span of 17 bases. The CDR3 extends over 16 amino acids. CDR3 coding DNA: TGCGCCAGCAGCTTGGATGTCGGAAATCAAGGGGAAAAACTGTTTTTT. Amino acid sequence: CASSLDVGNQGEKLFF.

In DNA, the CDR3 is TGTGCCAGTAGTGTCGGCGGGAGAACGGATGGCTACACCTTC. Amino acid sequence: CASSVGGRTDGYTF. The chain carries TRBV19 and TRBJ1-2, with no clear D. The CDR3 spans 14 residues. The V end lost 5 bases, the J end lost 6 bases, and 16 bases lay between the germline ends. Germline CDR1 LNHDA, CDR2 SQIVND (reference sequence).

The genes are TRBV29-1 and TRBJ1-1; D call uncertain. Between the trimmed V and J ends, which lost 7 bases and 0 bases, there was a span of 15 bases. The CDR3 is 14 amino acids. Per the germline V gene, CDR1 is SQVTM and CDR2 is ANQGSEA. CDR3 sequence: CSAVVGRLNTEAFF. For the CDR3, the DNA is TGCAGCGCTGTAGTTGGAAGGTTGAACACTGAAGCTTTCTTT.